This is a list of T cell receptor beta chains from one sample in a study of T-cell reconstitution after alpha-beta-depleted transplantation in children. TCRdb reprocessed the PCR reads via MiXCR and lists one record per CDR3 protein. The sample includes 500,000 to 650,000 distinct CDR3 sequences, around 13% of them seen just once. This material consisted of PBMCs, mostly from graft donor cells, taken 360 days after TCRalphabeta/CD19-depleted stem cell transplant. The receptors shown here come from a male patient between 10 and 17 years old who had a stem cell transplant for acute myeloid leukemia, so the T cells may come from the graft donor. CDR3s include the opening cysteine and the closing phenylalanine or tryptophan. A D gene is named only where the DNA matches it firmly. Not all rows give a size; the values are once, few, many and, for expanded clones, a class.

TGTGCCAGCAGCCGACTAGCGGGAGATGTCTACGAGCAGTACTTC,CASSRLAGDVYEQYF,many,TRBV6-2/TRBV6-3,TRBD2,TRBJ2-7
TGTGCCAGCCTGATTACCGGGGAGCTGTTTTTT,CASLITGELFF,few,TRBV6-2/TRBV6-3,.,TRBJ2-2
TGCAGTGCTCAGCTGGGACTAGCGGATAATGAGCAGTTCTTC,CSAQLGLADNEQFF,few,TRBV20-1,TRBD2,TRBJ2-1
TGCGCCAGCAGTCATAGGCCGGGACAGGGGGCAAGTGAGCAGTTCTTC,CASSHRPGQGASEQFF,few,TRBV23-1,TRBD1,TRBJ2-1
TGTGCCAGCAGCAGTAGCCCGCCCCCCAGCACAGATACGCAGTATTTT,CASSSSPPPSTDTQYF,few,TRBV28,.,TRBJ2-3
TGCAGCGTTGACGGAAGAGCGGGAAGCTCCTACAATGAGCAGTTCTTC,CSVDGRAGSSYNEQFF,many,TRBV29-1,TRBD2,TRBJ2-1
TGTGCCAGCAGCTTAGGGGCTAGACAGTACCAAGAGACCCAGTACTTC,CASSLGARQYQETQYF,.,TRBV7-2,.,TRBJ2-5
TGTGCCAGCAGCCCGGACAGGATCCACACAGATACGCAGTATTTT,CASSPDRIHTDTQYF,.,TRBV7-9,TRBD1,TRBJ2-3
TGTGCCACCAGCAGAGAGAGCGGGGAGCTGTTTTTT,CATSRESGELFF,few,TRBV15,.,TRBJ2-2
TGCAGCGTCCGGGACAGGCTAATCGATGAGCAGTTCTTC,CSVRDRLIDEQFF,many,TRBV29-1,TRBD1,TRBJ2-1
TGTGCCAGCAGTTTACCCCTGTTAGCGGGAGGAAGCGGGGAGCTGTTTTTT,CASSLPLLAGGSGELFF,few,TRBV28,TRBD2,TRBJ2-2
TGCAGCGCCGGGTCCTACGGACATCCCTCTGGAAACACCATATATTTT,CSAGSYGHPSGNTIYF,few,TRBV29-1,.,TRBJ1-3
TGTGCCAGCACCCAAAGGGAGAAGAGCAATCAGCCCCAGCATTTT,CASTQREKSNQPQHF,.,TRBV21-1,.,TRBJ1-5
TGTGCCACCACCTACCTGACTAGCGGGATTCTCAACACCGGGGAGCTGTTTTTT,CATTYLTSGILNTGELFF,few,TRBV19,TRBD2,TRBJ2-2
TGTGCCAGCAGTTCCCCCCCCCGGGACAGGGGGTACAATGAGCAGTTCTTC,CASSSPPRDRGYNEQFF,.,TRBV28,TRBD1,TRBJ2-1
TGTGCCACCAGTGATTTGCAAGCCGGAATAGCGGGAGCAGATACGCAGTATTTT,CATSDLQAGIAGADTQYF,.,TRBV24-1,TRBD2,TRBJ2-3
TGTGCCAGCAGCCAGGGGGCGGTAAACACCGGGGAGCTGTTTTTT,CASSQGAVNTGELFF,many,TRBV7-8,TRBD1,TRBJ2-2
TGTGCCAGCAGCCGAATGGGGAGTGGGAGATATTACAATGAGCAGTTCTTC,CASSRMGSGRYYNEQFF,few,TRBV2,.,TRBJ2-1
TGTGCCAGCGAATATAGTCCCAATGAGCAGTTCTTC,CASEYSPNEQFF,many,TRBV12-3/TRBV12-4,.,TRBJ2-1
TGTGCCAGCAGCCGTGGAGGGATAGGGGGGGAGAACACTGAAGCTTTCTTT,CASSRGGIGGENTEAFF,.,TRBV9,.,TRBJ1-1
TGCAGTGCCCGGAGGGACTCCAAGCCTGGAGATACGCAGTATTTT,CSARRDSKPGDTQYF,.,TRBV20-1,.,TRBJ2-3
TGCAGCGTTCAACGGGTTCTCAGGAACACTGAAGCTTTCTTT,CSVQRVLRNTEAFF,.,TRBV29-1,.,TRBJ1-1
TGTGCCATCAGACTACAGGGAACAGATACGCAGTATTTT,CAIRLQGTDTQYF,.,TRBV10-3,.,TRBJ2-3
TGTGCCAGCGATCCCGGTAGAAAAGAACTCGGCTCTGGGGCCAACGTCCTGACTTTC,CASDPGRKELGSGANVLTF,.,TRBV28,.,TRBJ2-6
TGTGCCAGCAGCCAATCTAGCGATACAGATACGCAGTATTTT,CASSQSSDTDTQYF,many,TRBV4-2,.,TRBJ2-3
TGTGCCAGCAGTTACTCGTCGGTTACTGAAAAACTGTTTTTT,CASSYSSVTEKLFF,few,TRBV6-2/TRBV6-3,.,TRBJ1-4
TGTGCCAGCGGTGCTAGCCCCCACGAGCAGTACTTC,CASGASPHEQYF,few,TRBV12-3/TRBV12-4,.,TRBJ2-7
TGTGCCAGCAGTGGTTGGGAGTACGAGCAGTACTTC,CASSGWEYEQYF,few,TRBV28,.,TRBJ2-7
TGTGCCAGCAGTCGGCACAGAGAGGAGGGAGCTTTCTTT,CASSRHREEGAFF,many,TRBV28,.,TRBJ1-1
TGCAGTGCTAGGGACGACAGGGTTGGCACAGATACGCAGTATTTT,CSARDDRVGTDTQYF,many,TRBV20-1,TRBD1,TRBJ2-3
TGTGCCAGCAGCCATGAACGGGTCATCCGGTACAATGAGCAGTTCTTC,CASSHERVIRYNEQFF,.,TRBV4-2,.,TRBJ2-1
TGCAGTGCTAGCAGGGGGGGGTCCTACGAGCAGTACTTC,CSASRGGSYEQYF,.,TRBV20-1,.,TRBJ2-7
TGTGCCAGCAGTCCCAGGGTGAGTTCCACTGAAGCTTTCTTT,CASSPRVSSTEAFF,few,TRBV12-3/TRBV12-4,.,TRBJ1-1
TGCAGTGCCCAACAGGTTCGGGAGACCCAGTACTTC,CSAQQVRETQYF,.,TRBV20-1,.,TRBJ2-5
TGTGCCACCAGCAGATTGGGACAGTTCTCTGGAAACACCATATATTTT,CATSRLGQFSGNTIYF,.,TRBV15,TRBD1,TRBJ1-3
TGTGCCAGCAGCCAAGGACCGGGACTAGACTACTACGAGCAGTACTTC,CASSQGPGLDYYEQYF,few,TRBV14,TRBD2,TRBJ2-7
TGTGCCAGCACCGAACCCGGGACAGGGCAAACCGGGGAGCTGTTTTTT,CASTEPGTGQTGELFF,.,TRBV6-1,TRBD1,TRBJ2-2
TGTGCCAGCAGCTTGCTAAGGACTAGCGTCGGCGAGCAGTACTTC,CASSLLRTSVGEQYF,few,TRBV5-5,TRBD2,TRBJ2-7
TGTGCCAGCGGACTAGCGGCACGCCGTCCTAGCACAGATACGCAGTATTTT,CASGLAARRPSTDTQYF,.,TRBV2,TRBD2,TRBJ2-3
TGTGCCAGCAGTGACCCGGGACAGACAACCTACGAGCAGTACTTC,CASSDPGQTTYEQYF,.,TRBV7-9,TRBD1,TRBJ2-7
TGCAGTGCTAGTCAGGCAGGGGAAGAGACCCAGTACTTC,CSASQAGEETQYF,.,TRBV20-1,.,TRBJ2-5
TGCAGTGCTAGAGATCGAGTCAGATACAATGAGCAGTTCTTC,CSARDRVRYNEQFF,many,TRBV20-1,.,TRBJ2-1
TGTGCCAGCTCACCGACAATGACCTACGAGCAGTACTTC,CASSPTMTYEQYF,.,TRBV18,.,TRBJ2-7
TGTGCCAGCAGCCCCTGGGTCGGGAACACTGAAGCTTTCTTT,CASSPWVGNTEAFF,few,TRBV28,.,TRBJ1-1
TGTGCCAGCTTACCACTCCCGGGACTAGGCTACGAGCAGTACTTC,CASLPLPGLGYEQYF,many,TRBV21-1,.,TRBJ2-7
TGTGCCAGCAGCTTAGCGGGCCGAGGACTCTTCCCTTACGAGCAGTACTTC,CASSLAGRGLFPYEQYF,many,TRBV7-2,.,TRBJ2-7
TGTGCCAGCAGCCTAGGACTCGTATACAATGAGCAGTTCTTC,CASSLGLVYNEQFF,many,TRBV7-6,.,TRBJ2-1